These T cell receptor beta chains were read from a single sample in a study of T cells in Graves' hyperthyroidism and ophthalmopathy. TCRdb analysed the multiplex PCR reads with MiXCR anew, one entry per CDR3 protein. The repertoire holds roughly 500,000 distinct CDR3 sequences, with under 25% as singletons. The sequenced sample consisted of blood. All receptors derive from a woman aged 70 to 79 with Graves' ophthalmopathy. Both conserved end residues are part of each CDR3. Each record gives: J gene, clone size, V gene, D gene, CDR3 protein, CDR3 DNA. D genes are given only for firm matches. Clone size is given for some rows only: seen once, a few or many times, or a class if the clone is expanded.

TRBJ1-2 . TRBV28 TRBD1 CASSFPRGQGYGYTF TGTGCCAGCAGTTTCCCCCGAGGACAGGGGTATGGCTACACCTTC
TRBJ2-1 . TRBV29-1 . CSVRERAYNEQFF TGCAGCGTTAGGGAACGGGCCTACAATGAGCAGTTCTTC
TRBJ2-5 . TRBV12-3/TRBV12-4 . CASSHGAPVETQYF TGTGCCAGCAGCCATGGGGCCCCCGTAGAGACCCAGTACTTC
TRBJ2-7 few TRBV20-1 TRBD2 CSANPSGGYEQYF TGCAGTGCTAACCCCAGCGGGGGCTACGAGCAGTACTTC
TRBJ2-3 few TRBV30 . CAWSVNGGGDTQYF TGTGCCTGGAGTGTTAATGGGGGCGGCGATACGCAGTATTTT
TRBJ2-7 few TRBV20-1 TRBD2 CSAPRRETHEQYF TGCAGTGCGCCGCGGCGGGAGACCCACGAGCAGTACTTC
TRBJ1-2 . TRBV20-1 TRBD1 CSAQQGTYGYTF TGCAGTGCTCAACAGGGGACCTATGGCTACACCTTC
TRBJ2-3 many TRBV29-1 TRBD2 CSVRGRAVNTQYF TGCAGCGTGCGGGGGAGGGCGGTGAATACGCAGTATTTT
TRBJ2-3 . TRBV19 . CASSDRDSNTDTQYF TGTGCCAGTAGTGACCGGGACTCTAACACAGATACGCAGTATTTT
TRBJ1-4 . TRBV5-1 . CASSLVGELGEKLFF TGCGCCAGCAGCTTGGTGGGGGAGTTAGGTGAAAAACTGTTTTTT
TRBJ1-2 many TRBV7-2 TRBD1 CASSPRDRVGYGYTF TGTGCCAGCAGCCCAAGGGACAGGGTCGGATATGGCTACACCTTC
TRBJ2-3 many TRBV6-2/TRBV6-3 . CASSYQPTDTQYF TGTGCCAGCAGTTACCAACCAACAGATACGCAGTATTTT
TRBJ2-3 few TRBV7-8 . CASSLQRTSTDTQYF TGTGCCAGCAGCTTACAGCGGACCAGCACAGATACGCAGTATTTT
TRBJ1-2 . TRBV20-1 . CSAREDLSYGYTF TGCAGTGCTAGAGAGGACTTGAGCTATGGCTACACCTTC
TRBJ2-5 . TRBV20-1 . CSASIVAGTQYF TGCAGTGCTAGTATCGTCGCGGGGACCCAGTACTTC
TRBJ1-4 . TRBV24-1 TRBD1 CATSDRRKQGESATNEKLFF TGTGCCACCAGTGATCGGAGAAAACAGGGGGAGAGTGCAACTAATGAAAAACTGTTTTTT
TRBJ1-6 . TRBV5-4 TRBD1 CASSLDRGRMSSPLHF TGTGCCAGCAGCCTAGACAGGGGGCGGATGAGTTCACCCCTCCACTTT
TRBJ2-7 many TRBV28 TRBD1 CASSPVPGQGYYEQYF TGTGCCAGCAGTCCCGTTCCGGGACAGGGTTACTACGAGCAGTACTTC
TRBJ2-7 . TRBV19 . CASSPTSGTYYEQYF TGTGCCAGTAGCCCCACCTCGGGAACCTACTACGAGCAGTACTTC
TRBJ2-1 few TRBV5-1 TRBD2 CASREGLAGMDEQFF TGCGCCAGCAGAGAAGGACTAGCGGGAATGGATGAGCAGTTCTTC
TRBJ1-1 few TRBV9 . CASSVGPAKNTEAFF TGTGCCAGCAGCGTAGGGCCAGCAAAGAACACTGAAGCTTTCTTT
TRBJ2-5 . TRBV6-2/TRBV6-3 . CASSPLGRQGGETQYF TGTGCCAGCAGTCCATTGGGGAGACAGGGAGGGGAGACCCAGTACTTC
TRBJ1-1 . TRBV6-1 . CASCRAGMLNTEAFF TGTGCCAGCTGCCGGGCGGGGATGTTGAACACTGAAGCTTTCTTT
TRBJ2-7 few TRBV20-1 TRBD2 CSVSVAGTYEQYF TGCAGTGTCTCAGTAGCGGGTACCTACGAGCAGTACTTC
TRBJ2-7 many TRBV14 . CASSQVGHLLYEQYF TGTGCCAGCAGCCAAGTGGGGCACTTACTCTACGAGCAGTACTTC
TRBJ2-7 few TRBV9 TRBD2 CASRRTSGTGEQYF TGTGCCAGTAGAAGGACTAGCGGGACGGGGGAGCAGTACTTC
TRBJ2-5 . TRBV5-1 TRBD1 CASSPDRGREETQYF TGCGCCAGCAGCCCGGACAGGGGTCGGGAGGAGACCCAGTACTTC
TRBJ2-7 many TRBV7-2 TRBD2 CASSPRLAGEQYF TGTGCCAGCAGCCCCCGACTAGCGGGGGAGCAGTACTTC
TRBJ2-3 . TRBV19 . CASRTDLTDTQYF TGTGCCAGTAGGACAGACCTCACAGATACGCAGTATTTT
TRBJ2-2 . TRBV27 TRBD2 CASSLSHHPSGNTGELFF TGTGCCAGCAGTTTATCTCATCATCCTAGCGGTAACACCGGGGAGCTGTTTTTT
TRBJ2-7 many TRBV5-1 . CASSSNVDRPYEQYF TGCGCCAGCAGCTCCAACGTGGACAGACCCTACGAGCAGTACTTC
TRBJ1-1 many TRBV6-2/TRBV6-3 . CASTTVNTEAFF TGTGCCAGCACCACAGTGAACACTGAAGCTTTCTTT
TRBJ1-5 . TRBV5-1 . CASSLDSPPNQPQHF TGCGCCAGCAGCTTGGACTCCCCCCCCAATCAGCCCCAGCATTTT
TRBJ2-5 few TRBV29-1 TRBD1 CSVETETGGQETQYF TGCAGCGTTGAGACAGAGACAGGGGGCCAAGAGACCCAGTACTTC
TRBJ2-3 few TRBV28 . CASRDNFLRGRTDTQYF TGTGCCAGCAGGGATAACTTCCTCAGGGGCCGCACAGATACGCAGTATTTT
TRBJ2-3 few TRBV30 . CAWSVNPFETQYF TGTGCCTGGAGTGTAAATCCGTTTGAGACGCAGTATTTT
TRBJ2-5 . TRBV19 TRBD2 CASSRSSGTIETQYF TGTGCCAGTAGTCGCTCTAGCGGGACTATCGAGACCCAGTACTTC
TRBJ1-2 . TRBV7-2 TRBD1 CASRRDRAGLGYTF TGTGCCAGCAGAAGGGACAGGGCGGGATTGGGCTACACCTTC
TRBJ2-7 many TRBV2 . CASGDGTYEQYF TGTGCCAGCGGGGACGGGACATACGAGCAGTACTTC
TRBJ1-5 few TRBV3-1 . CASSQDSGNVAPQHF TGTGCCAGCAGCCAAGACTCGGGAAATGTCGCGCCCCAGCATTTT
TRBJ2-3 few TRBV5-4 TRBD2 CASTTRVLAGVVTDTQYF TGTGCCAGCACCACGAGGGTACTAGCGGGGGTGGTCACAGATACGCAGTATTTT
TRBJ1-1 many TRBV2 . CASSARKAFF TGTGCCAGCAGTGCCCGCAAAGCTTTCTTT
TRBJ2-3 . TRBV7-8 . CASSLSRVTDTQYF TGTGCCAGCAGCTTATCTCGGGTTACAGATACGCAGTATTTT
TRBJ2-7 many TRBV30 . CAWSVTWDSYEQYF TGTGCCTGGAGTGTAACGTGGGATTCCTACGAGCAGTACTTC
TRBJ2-1 . TRBV20-1 . CSAPGSSYNEQFF TGCAGTGCCCCGGGGTCTTCCTACAATGAGCAGTTCTTC
TRBJ2-7 . TRBV27 . CTSGDYEQYF TGTACCAGTGGAGACTACGAGCAGTACTTC
TRBJ2-1 few TRBV12-3/TRBV12-4 TRBD2 CASSFFGSGRANEQFF TGTGCCAGCAGTTTTTTCGGTAGCGGGAGGGCAAATGAGCAGTTCTTC
TRBJ2-5 many TRBV4-3 . CASSQVVGSGGETQYF TGCGCCAGCAGCCAAGTCGTCGGTAGCGGAGGCGAGACCCAGTACTTC
TRBJ1-1 once TRBV7-9 TRBD1 CASSPGTGLDTEAFF TGTGCCAGCTCACCCGGGACAGGATTGGACACTGAAGCTTTCTTT
TRBJ2-2 . TRBV4-2 . CASSQEVLGPNTGELFF TGTGCCAGCAGCCAAGAGGTATTGGGGCCGAACACCGGGGAGCTGTTTTTT
TRBJ2-7 . TRBV12-3/TRBV12-4 . CASSPLRTGEQYF TGTGCCAGCAGTCCCCTCCGGACGGGGGAGCAGTACTTC
TRBJ1-5 many TRBV6-2/TRBV6-3 TRBD1 CASRRQGASNQPQHF TGTGCCAGCAGACGACAGGGGGCCAGCAATCAGCCCCAGCATTTT
TRBJ2-5 many TRBV27 . CASSSRDTQETQYF TGTGCCAGCAGTTCGAGGGACACCCAAGAGACCCAGTACTTC
TRBJ2-2 . TRBV2 TRBD2 CASTVAGGLGGELFF TGTGCCAGCACGGTAGCGGGAGGGCTTGGCGGGGAGCTGTTTTTT
TRBJ1-1 many TRBV28 . CASSLWGGSLNTEAFF TGTGCCAGCAGTTTATGGGGCGGCTCCTTGAACACTGAAGCTTTCTTT
TRBJ1-3 few TRBV20-1 TRBD1 CSAPQGAGNTIYF TGCAGTGCTCCTCAGGGGGCTGGAAACACCATATATTTT
TRBJ1-1 few TRBV27 . CASSSRLGTEAFF TGTGCCAGCAGCTCCAGGTTGGGCACTGAAGCTTTCTTT
TRBJ1-1 few TRBV9 TRBD1 CASSLGTGWNTEAFF TGTGCCAGCAGCCTCGGGACAGGGTGGAACACTGAAGCTTTCTTT
TRBJ1-4 many TRBV28 . CASSYNEKLFF TGTGCCAGCAGTTATAATGAAAAACTGTTTTTT